The 10 T cell receptor beta chains reported below all come from one sample, sequenced in a study of cytomegalovirus exposure and HLA in healthy donors (dated by TCRdb to 2017 to 2019). Libraries were prepared through the immunoSEQ multiplex PCR assay. A mixture of 60 forward primers for TCR Vbeta segments and 13 reverse primers for TCR Jbeta segments was used in the multiplex PCR. What TCRdb holds here is the immuneACCESS table cut down to in-frame rearrangements. Part of the clones is not present; checked against another copy, under half of the missing clones reflect an unresolved V gene, and the others are unexplained. A total of 85,000 to 130,000 clones appear in this sample, 71% of them only once. The ten largest clones capture about 2.5% of the sample. Sequenced input: PBMCs. All receptors come from a female donor in good health and CMV-seronegative.

The chain joins TRBV6-5 to TRBJ2-1, with TRBD2 as a possible D gene (5 bases). Trimming took off 5 bases at V and 9 bases at J, with 17 bases between the two ends. Germline V CDR1 and CDR2: MNHEY, SVGAGI. The CDR3 spans 14 residues. CDR3: CASSPTRTRGEQFF. CDR3 coding DNA: TGTGCCAGCAGTCCAACGCGGACTCGGGGTGAGCAGTTCTTC.

This rearrangement joins TRBV4-2 to TRBJ1-5; 7 nucleotides line up with TRBD1. V was clipped by 4 bases and J by 6 bases; unmatched bases: 12. CDR1 LGHNA and CDR2 YNFKEQ come from the germline V gene. The CDR3 is 16 residues long. The CDR3 spells CASSPRSGQAGQPQHF. The CDR3 DNA reads TGTGCCAGCAGCCCCCGATCCGGACAGGCGGGTCAGCCCCAGCATTTT.

This clone is labeled medium-sized. In nucleotides, the CDR3 is TGTGCCAGCAGCGCAGCAGGGTTGAACACTGAAGCTTTCTTT. Translation: CASSAAGLNTEAFF. This chain uses TRBV7-6 with TRBJ1-1, with D possibly TRBD1 on 5 matching bases. This CDR3 comprises 14 residues. V gave up 5 bases and J gave up 0 bases, with 10 bases separating them. Germline CDR1 SGHVS, CDR2 FNYEAQ.

This clone was picked up a small number of times. V and J are TRBV6-4 and TRBJ2-2; 10 bases agree with TRBD2. CDR1 and CDR2 from the germline V gene are MRHNA and SNTAGT. V lost 4 bases, J lost 6 bases, and 5 bases stayed unmatched. The CDR3 is 15 residues long. DNA for the CDR3: TGTGCCAGCAGTGTGTCAGCGGGAGGGCCCGGGGAGCTGTTTTTT. Translated: CASSVSAGGPGELFF.

The chain is built from TRBV25-1 and TRBJ2-7; maybe TRBD1 (6 bases). The CDR3 is 16 residues long. With 3 bases removed from V and 5 bases from J, the gap between germline ends came to 20 bases. Germline CDR1 reads MGHDK; CDR2 reads SYGVNS. Here the CDR3 DNA reads TGTGCCAGCAGTGATGGACAGCTAAATTATCAGGACGAGCAGTACTTC. Its translation is CASSDGQLNYQDEQYF.

The table lists this clone with a few counts. V gene TRBV28 combines with J gene TRBJ1-2, with 7 bases matching TRBD1. The CDR3 length is 14 residues. The germline gives CDR1 MDHEN, CDR2 SYDVKM. With V trimmed by 3 bases and J by 3 bases, 4 bases remained unmatched. CDR3 loop: CASSFRDRHYGYTF. The CDR3 DNA follows: TGTGCCAGCAGTTTCAGGGACAGACACTATGGCTACACCTTC.

The rearrangement links TRBV6-1 to TRBJ1-5; D uncertain. V lost 6 bases, J lost 4 bases, and 10 bases lay in between. The CDR3 is 13 amino acids. Germline loops: CDR1 MNHNS, CDR2 SASEGT. The chain's CDR3 is CASSFEANQPQHF. The CDR3 nucleotides read TGTGCCAGCAGCTTTGAGGCTAATCAGCCCCAGCATTTT.

J is TRBJ2-7 and V is TRBV5-4; 16 bases fit TRBD2. The CDR3 length is 19 residues. Trimming removed 3 bases from V and 3 bases from J; junction bases left unmatched: 12. The germline V gene encodes CDR1 SGHNT and CDR2 YYREEE (reference sequence). The CDR3 nucleotides read TGTGCCAGCAGCTCACCGGGACTAGCGGGAGGGAGCCTGGGCTACGAGCAGTACTTC. This sequence encodes CASSSPGLAGGSLGYEQYF.

The J gene is TRBJ2-2, the V gene TRBV13, with a weak D call TRBD1 (6 bases). The V end was cut by 3 bases, the J end by 5 bases, with 10 bases between. CDR3 length equals 14 residues. CDR1 and CDR2 from the germline V gene are PRHDT and FYEKMQ (reference sequence). In DNA, the CDR3 is TGTGCCAGCAGCTTTAACAGGGAGACCGGGGAGCTGTTTTTT. This translates into CASSFNRETGELFF.

The V call is TRBV29-1, the J call TRBJ1-2; 7 bases agree with TRBD1. Germline trimming cut 3 bases from V and 1 base from J; bases unmatched to any gene: 5. This CDR3 region has 14 residues. Germline assignment: CDR1 SQVTM and CDR2 ANQGSEA. In DNA form, the CDR3 reads TGCAGCGTTGAGACAGGGCCGGTTAACTATGGCTACACCTTC. Translation gives CSVETGPVNYGYTF.